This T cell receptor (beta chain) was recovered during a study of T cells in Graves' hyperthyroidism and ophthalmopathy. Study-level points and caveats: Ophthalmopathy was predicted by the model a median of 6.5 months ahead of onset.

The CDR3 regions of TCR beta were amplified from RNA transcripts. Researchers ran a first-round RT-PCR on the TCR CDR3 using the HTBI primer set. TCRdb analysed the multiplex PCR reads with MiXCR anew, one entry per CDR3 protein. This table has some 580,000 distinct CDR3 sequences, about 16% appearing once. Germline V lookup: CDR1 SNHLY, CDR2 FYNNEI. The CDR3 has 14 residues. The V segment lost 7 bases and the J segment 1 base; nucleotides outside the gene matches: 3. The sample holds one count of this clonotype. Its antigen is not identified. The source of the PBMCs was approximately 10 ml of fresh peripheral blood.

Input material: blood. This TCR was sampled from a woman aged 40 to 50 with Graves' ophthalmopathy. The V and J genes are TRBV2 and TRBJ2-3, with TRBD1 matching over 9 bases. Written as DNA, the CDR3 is TGTGCCAGCAAGGGACAGGGAGGCACAGATACGCAGTATTTT. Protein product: CASKGQGGTDTQYF. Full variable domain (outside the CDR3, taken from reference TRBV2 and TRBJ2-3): EPEVTQTPSHQVTQMGQEVILRCVPISNHLYFYWYRQILGQKVEFLVSFYNNEISEKSEIFDDQFSVERPDGSNFTLKIRSTKLEDSAMYFCASKGQGGTDTQYFGPGTRLTVL.